This T cell receptor beta chain was sequenced for a study of T cells expressing NK-cell markers. Turning to the study itself: Sorted CD3+CD56+NKG2C+, CD3+CD56+NKG2C- and CD3+CD56-NKG2C+ T-cell subsets were beta-chain profiled. Seven sequenced donors out of eight were HCMV-seropositive, one seronegative. Whole-study findings and limits: NKG2C+ dominant clonotypes from over 5 donors made up roughly 1.0-7.5% of CD8+ T cells.

5'RACE template switching with UMIs produced the TCR beta cDNA. Reprocessing the 5' RACE reads, TCRdb reports a single entry for every CDR3 protein and omits DNA. This sample contains some 460,000 distinct CDR3 sequences. To note about this clonotype: Its specificity is unknown.

This CDR3 has 14 residues. Germline V lookup: CDR1 DFQATT, CDR2 SNEGSKA (reference sequence). The sample taken for sequencing was blood T cells: a sorted CD56 or NKG2C T cell subset, CD4+ or CD8+ T cells, or bulk PBMC T cells (not recorded which). The chain combines TRBV20-1 with TRBJ2-4; absent DNA, TCRdb's TRBD2 call cannot be checked. The receptor was derived from a woman aged 50 to 60 in good health. CDR3 sequence: CSARRLGVGNIQYF.